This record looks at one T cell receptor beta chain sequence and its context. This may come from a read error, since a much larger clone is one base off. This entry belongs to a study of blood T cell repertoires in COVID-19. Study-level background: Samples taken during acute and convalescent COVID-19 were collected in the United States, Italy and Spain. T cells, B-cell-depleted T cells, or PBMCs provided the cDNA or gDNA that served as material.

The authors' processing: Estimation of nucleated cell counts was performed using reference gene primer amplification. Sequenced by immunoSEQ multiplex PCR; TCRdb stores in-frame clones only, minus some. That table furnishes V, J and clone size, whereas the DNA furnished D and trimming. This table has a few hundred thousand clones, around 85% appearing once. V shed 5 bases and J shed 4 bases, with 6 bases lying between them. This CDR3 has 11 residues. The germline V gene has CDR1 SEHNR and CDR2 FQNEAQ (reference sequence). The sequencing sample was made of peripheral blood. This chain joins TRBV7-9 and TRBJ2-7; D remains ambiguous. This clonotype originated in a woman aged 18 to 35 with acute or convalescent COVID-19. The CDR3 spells CASSPRYEQYF. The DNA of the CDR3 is TGTGCCAGCAGCCCGAGATACGAGCAGTACTTC.